A selection of T cell receptor beta chains follows, all from one sample in a study of identical twins. TCRdb fed the 5' RACE reads into MiXCR, producing one record per CDR3 protein. The table shows under 500,000 distinct CDR3 sequences, with 13% to 15% occurring only once. Separately, the same data were catalogued under a study of yellow fever vaccine responses in identical twins.

The sequencing input was CD4+ T cells sorted from blood. These receptors were collected from a woman aged 18-30 years in good health. Both conserved end residues are part of each CDR3. D genes are given only for firm matches. Expanded clones get a size class; other rows say once, few or many, or leave the size out.

d_gene	j_gene	abundance	v_gene	CDR3nt	CDR3aa
TRBD2	TRBJ2-7	few	TRBV12-3/TRBV12-4	TGTGCCAGCAGTTTAGCAGCGGGAGGGGGGTACGAGCAGTACTTC	CASSLAAGGGYEQYF
.	TRBJ2-7	many	TRBV5-1	TGTGCCAGCAGCCTCGACGGGTCCTACGAGCAGTACTTC	CASSLDGSYEQYF
TRBD2	TRBJ2-1	few	TRBV20-1	TGCAGTGCTAGGGGGGCTAGCGGGAGCCTAAATTACAATGAGCAGTTCTTC	CSARGASGSLNYNEQFF
.	TRBJ2-7	.	TRBV7-6	TGTGCCAGCAGCTTAGCGGAGCAAGGGTACGAGCAGTACTTC	CASSLAEQGYEQYF
TRBD2	TRBJ2-2	.	TRBV29-1	TGCAGCGTAGGGACTAGCGGGCCTTCCGGGGAGCTGTTGTTT	CSVGTSGPSGELLF
TRBD2	TRBJ2-1	few	TRBV27	TGTGCCAGCAGTTCGATCTCCAAAACACTTAGCGGGGGTCATGAGCAGTTCTTC	CASSSISKTLSGGHEQFF
.	TRBJ2-1	many	TRBV14	TGTGCCAGCAGCCAAGCTGGATACAATGAGCAGTTCTTC	CASSQAGYNEQFF
TRBD2	TRBJ2-5	few	TRBV7-9	TGTGCCAGCAGCTTAGGCCTAGCGGGGAGTACGGAGACCCAGTACTTC	CASSLGLAGSTETQYF
.	TRBJ1-2	.	TRBV20-1	TGCAGTGCTAACCCAGGGTCCTATGGCTACACCTTC	CSANPGSYGYTF
.	TRBJ1-6	.	TRBV11-2	TGTGCCAGCAGCTTAGGTCAGGGGTTTTATAATTCACCCCTCCACTTT	CASSLGQGFYNSPLHF
TRBD2	TRBJ2-7	.	TRBV9	TGTGCCAGCAGCGCGGGACTAGCAGTATACGAGCAGTACTTC	CASSAGLAVYEQYF
.	TRBJ1-2	few	TRBV20-1	TGCAGTGCTAGAGCGGCGGAATTTAACTATGGCTACACCTTC	CSARAAEFNYGYTF
TRBD2	TRBJ2-2	many	TRBV20-1	TGCAGTGCTAGAGCACCGGGACTAGCGGGAGGAGGGATTGGCGGGGAGCTGTTTTTT	CSARAPGLAGGGIGGELFF
.	TRBJ2-2	.	TRBV20-1	TGCAGTCTTATCGTCGACACCGGGGAGCTGTTTTTT	CSLIVDTGELFF
.	TRBJ2-2	.	TRBV29-1	TGCAGCGCGCCTGACAGGCGCACCGGGGAGCTGTTTTTT	CSAPDRRTGELFF
.	TRBJ2-3	many	TRBV28	TGTGCCAGCAGTTTAGGCTCGGGCGCAGATACGCAGTATTTT	CASSLGSGADTQYF
.	TRBJ2-1	few	TRBV12-3/TRBV12-4	TGTGCCAGCAGTTTATTTTTGGGGGGGGCCTTCGGAAATGAGCAGTTCTTC	CASSLFLGGAFGNEQFF
.	TRBJ2-1	few	TRBV3-1	TGTGCCAGCAGCCCATGGGACTCAAGCTCCTACAATGAGCAGTTCTTC	CASSPWDSSSYNEQFF
.	TRBJ1-2	few	TRBV3-1	TGTGCCAGCAGCCAAGATTACAGCCCTAACTATGGCTACACCTTC	CASSQDYSPNYGYTF
.	TRBJ2-7	.	TRBV19	TGTGCCAGTAGTCGGGGACTCCTTAGCGGTTCTACCACCTACGAGCAGTACTTC	CASSRGLLSGSTTYEQYF
TRBD2	TRBJ2-7	.	TRBV20-1	TGCAGTGCTAGAGAAATTGGCAAGCGGGGACCCACCTACGAGCAGTACTTC	CSAREIGKRGPTYEQYF
.	TRBJ2-7	.	TRBV6-2/TRBV6-3	TGTGCCGCCTCCCAGGCAGGGTCCTACGAGCAGTACTTC	CAASQAGSYEQYF
TRBD2	TRBJ2-1	few	TRBV27	TGTGCCAGCAGTTTATTGCTAGCGGGAGGGGTGAATGAGCAGTTCTTC	CASSLLLAGGVNEQFF
TRBD2	TRBJ2-7	.	TRBV15	TGTGCCACCAGCAGAGATCGGCAAGCCGGGACTAGCGGAAATCCCACCACCTACGAGCAGTACTTC	CATSRDRQAGTSGNPTTYEQYF
.	TRBJ2-2	few	TRBV7-2	TGTGCCAGCAGCTTAAGTCCCGGGGCGACCGGGGAGCTGTTTTTT	CASSLSPGATGELFF
.	TRBJ2-3	.	TRBV20-1	TGCAGTGCTAGAGATCCGTTGCTAGGACAGACCACAGATACGCAGTATTTT	CSARDPLLGQTTDTQYF
.	TRBJ2-7	many	TRBV10-3	TGTGCCATCAGTGCTTCCTACGAGCAGTACTTC	CAISASYEQYF
.	TRBJ2-7	.	TRBV10-1	TGCGCCAGCAGTGAGTCGAGCAGGAACCCGTCGGACGAGCAGTACTTC	CASSESSRNPSDEQYF